This is a list of T cell receptor beta chains from one sample in a study of T cell changes during pregnancy in multiple sclerosis. TCRdb keeps only in-frame clones here, not all; method: immunoSEQ multiplex PCR. The sample lists some 93,000 clones; 91% were seen once. Source: peripheral blood, taken after pregnancy. Source of these receptors: a female donor in good health, enrolled as a control in a pregnancy study. Both conserved end residues are part of each CDR3. A D gene is named only where the DNA matches it firmly. Clone sizes are given selectively: once, few, many, or a class where the clone is expanded.

-	TRBJ2-2	TRBV7-3	-	TGTGCCAGCAGCTCCCAGCGGTCCACCGGGGAGCTGTTTTTT	CASSSQRSTGELFF
-	TRBJ2-2	TRBV2	TRBD1	TGTGCCAGCAGTGTAACAGGGGGCACCGGGGAGCTGTTTTTT	CASSVTGGTGELFF
-	TRBJ2-1	TRBV7-9	-	TGTGCCAGCAGCTTAGCGCTCGGCAATGAGCAGTTCTTC	CASSLALGNEQFF
-	TRBJ1-5	TRBV18	TRBD1	TGTGCCAGCTCAATGAACAAGATGACAGGGGGCGCGGGTCAGCCCCAGCATTTT	CASSMNKMTGGAGQPQHF
-	TRBJ1-1	TRBV7-2	TRBD1	TGTGCCAGCAGCTTACGAGGGGGCGCAGGCACTGAAGCTTTCTTT	CASSLRGGAGTEAFF
-	TRBJ2-7	TRBV4-1	-	TGCGCCAGCAGCCAAGATGTAGCCCCCCGGGACGAGCAGTACTTC	CASSQDVAPRDEQYF
-	TRBJ2-5	TRBV5-4	TRBD2	TGTGCCAGCAGCCCGGGAGGCGGGCAAGAGACCCAGTACTTC	CASSPGGGQETQYF
-	TRBJ2-7	TRBV19	TRBD2	TGTGCCAGTAGTAGCGGGGGGCTTCCCTACGAGCAGTACTTC	CASSSGGLPYEQYF
once	TRBJ1-5	TRBV6-6	-	TGTGCCAGCGCGTCCCCACCCGGGTTGTCTCGTGGGCCCCAGCATTTT	CASASPPGLSRGPQHF
-	TRBJ2-3	TRBV6-1	-	TGTGCCAGCAGTGAACTTGCAGATACGCAGTATTTT	CASSELADTQYF
-	TRBJ1-5	TRBV15	TRBD1	TGTGCCACCAGCAGCTGGGGACAGGGGGCCAATCAGCCCCAGCATTTT	CATSSWGQGANQPQHF
-	TRBJ1-1	TRBV19	-	TGTGCCAGTAGTATATGGACAAGTCCGACTGAAGCTTTCTTT	CASSIWTSPTEAFF
-	TRBJ2-7	TRBV11-1	TRBD2	TGTGCCAGCAGCTTAAGGCGGGGGGTCCCCTACGAGCAGTACTTC	CASSLRRGVPYEQYF
once	TRBJ2-1	TRBV13	TRBD2	TGTGCCAGCAGCACCACTTCCGGGACTAGCTCGTTTGATGAGCAGTTCTTC	CASSTTSGTSSFDEQFF
-	TRBJ2-3	TRBV7-9	TRBD1	TGTGCCAGCAGCCCCTGGACAGGGCACACAGATACGCAGTATTTT	CASSPWTGHTDTQYF